This TCR beta chain was observed in a study of CD4+ T cells in melanoma. This clone has just one count. Its cognate antigen is unknown. Sequenced by immunoSEQ multiplex PCR; TCRdb stores in-frame clones only, minus some. Here the sample spans 120,000 to 150,000 clones, around 90% being singletons. General study results and limits: Diverse differentiation states were reported for melanoma neoantigen-specific CD4+ T cells. CD8+ T cell, macrophage and B cell function reportedly correlated with neoantigen-specific CD4+ T cells.

This sequence was found in a human donor with melanoma.

CDR3 protein: CASSRGDRADEQYF. Here the CDR3 DNA reads TGTGCCAGCAGCCGCGGCGACAGGGCGGACGAGCAGTACTTC. The rearrangement links TRBV6-5 to TRBJ2-7; 7 nucleotides line up with TRBD1. With 6 bases clipped from V and 5 bases from J, the junction kept 10 bases outside the gene matches. This CDR3 is 14 amino acids long. In germline, CDR1 is MNHEY, CDR2 SVGAGI.